This TCR beta chain was retrieved from a study of blood T cell repertoires in COVID-19. Study information: The United States, Italy and Spain supplied acute and convalescent COVID-19 samples. Sample material is recorded as cDNA or gDNA derived from T cells, B-cell-depleted T cells, or PBMCs.

Per the authors' pipeline: Reference gene primer amplification yielded estimated nucleated cell counts. TCRdb keeps only in-frame clones here, not all; method: immunoSEQ multiplex PCR. D and trimming come from the DNA, and the V and J calls and clone size come from that table. The sample lists 80,000 to 130,000 clones, approximately 91% occurring once. This clone came up once. The sequence was obtained from a woman aged 60-75 years with acute or convalescent COVID-19. Sequencing was performed on peripheral blood.

The CDR3 is CASSARGPTNTGELFF. CDR3 DNA: TGTGCCAGCAGCGCGCGGGGGCCCACGAACACCGGGGAGCTGTTTTTT. This chain connects TRBV13 to TRBJ2-2; D perhaps matches TRBD2 (7 bases). The ends were cut back, 5 bases at V and 0 bases at J, with 13 bases in the middle. CDR1 is PRHDT and CDR2 is FYEKMQ in the germline V gene (reference sequence). This CDR3 contains 16 residues.